These T cell receptor beta chains were read from a single sample in a study of T cells in Graves' hyperthyroidism and ophthalmopathy. TCRdb re-analysed the multiplex PCR reads in MiXCR, keeping a single row per CDR3 protein. The sample lists about 350,000 distinct CDR3 sequences, 15% to 20% occurring once. What was sequenced was blood. The receptors were gathered from a woman between 35 and 50 years old with Graves' ophthalmopathy. The CDR3 runs from the conserved cysteine through the conserved F or W. The D gene is left open where the match is weak. Size is stated for part of the rows, as once, few or many counts, or as a class when the clone is expanded.

v_call: TRBV20-1
clone_size: many
d_call: NA
j_call: TRBJ2-7
cdr3_aa: CSARDPGSYEQYF
cdr3_nt: TGCAGTGCTAGAGATCCGGGGTCCTACGAGCAGTACTTC

v_call: TRBV28
clone_size: many
d_call: NA
j_call: TRBJ2-7
cdr3_aa: CASSLFGVGYF
cdr3_nt: TGTGCCAGCAGTTTATTCGGAGTGGGGTACTTC

v_call: TRBV2
clone_size: many
d_call: TRBD2
j_call: TRBJ2-7
cdr3_aa: CASSEGGRVEEQYF
cdr3_nt: TGTGCCAGCAGTGAGGGGGGGAGGGTCGAAGAGCAGTACTTC

v_call: TRBV6-2/TRBV6-3
clone_size: many
d_call: TRBD1
j_call: TRBJ2-2
cdr3_aa: CATQSPGQGYTGELFF
cdr3_nt: TGTGCCACCCAATCCCCGGGACAGGGATACACCGGGGAGCTGTTTTTT

v_call: TRBV28
clone_size: many
d_call: NA
j_call: TRBJ2-4
cdr3_aa: CASSLMGQGQNIQYF
cdr3_nt: TGTGCCAGCAGTTTGATGGGCCAAGGACAAAACATTCAGTACTTC

v_call: TRBV7-8
clone_size: many
d_call: NA
j_call: TRBJ1-5
cdr3_aa: CASSLSGHRNQPQHF
cdr3_nt: TGTGCCAGCAGCTTATCGGGACATCGCAATCAGCCCCAGCATTTT

v_call: TRBV28
clone_size: many
d_call: NA
j_call: TRBJ2-6
cdr3_aa: CACETGIKAGANVLTF
cdr3_nt: TGTGCCTGTGAAACGGGAATCAAGGCTGGGGCCAACGTCCTGACTTTC

v_call: TRBV20-1
clone_size: many
d_call: NA
j_call: TRBJ1-1
cdr3_aa: CSARPGEVEAFF
cdr3_nt: TGCAGTGCCCGCCCGGGGGAGGTTGAAGCTTTCTTT

v_call: TRBV12-3/TRBV12-4
clone_size: many
d_call: NA
j_call: TRBJ1-5
cdr3_aa: CASSPLGEQPQHF
cdr3_nt: TGTGCCAGCAGTCCCTTGGGGGAACAGCCCCAGCATTTT

v_call: TRBV15
clone_size: NA
d_call: NA
j_call: TRBJ1-1
cdr3_aa: CATSTLKNTEAFF
cdr3_nt: TGTGCCACCAGCACCCTAAAGAACACTGAAGCTTTCTTT

v_call: TRBV7-3
clone_size: many
d_call: NA
j_call: TRBJ2-7
cdr3_aa: CASSTHPLQQYF
cdr3_nt: TGTGCCAGCAGCACCCATCCCCTCCAGCAGTACTTC

v_call: TRBV27
clone_size: many
d_call: NA
j_call: TRBJ1-2
cdr3_aa: CASSPQRTLGYTF
cdr3_nt: TGTGCCAGCAGTCCCCAAAGGACACTTGGCTACACCTTC

v_call: TRBV7-2
clone_size: many
d_call: TRBD1
j_call: TRBJ1-2
cdr3_aa: CASSLEQGIGYGYTF
cdr3_nt: TGTGCCAGCAGCTTGGAACAGGGGATAGGCTATGGCTACACCTTC

v_call: TRBV5-6
clone_size: many
d_call: NA
j_call: TRBJ2-7
cdr3_aa: CASSLGPEGLAYEQYF
cdr3_nt: TGTGCCAGCAGCTTGGGGCCGGAGGGCCTCGCCTACGAGCAGTACTTC

v_call: TRBV28
clone_size: many
d_call: NA
j_call: TRBJ1-1
cdr3_aa: CASSLGPIGGTEAFF
cdr3_nt: TGTGCCAGCAGTTTAGGTCCAATTGGGGGCACTGAAGCTTTCTTT

v_call: TRBV30
clone_size: many
d_call: NA
j_call: TRBJ1-2
cdr3_aa: CAWSVLGVGGYTF
cdr3_nt: TGTGCCTGGAGTGTACTAGGGGTTGGAGGCTACACCTTC

v_call: TRBV10-3
clone_size: many
d_call: NA
j_call: TRBJ2-6
cdr3_aa: CATHPGGTGANVLTF
cdr3_nt: TGTGCCACCCATCCAGGGGGGACTGGGGCCAACGTCCTGACTTTC

v_call: TRBV12-3/TRBV12-4
clone_size: NA
d_call: TRBD2
j_call: TRBJ2-5
cdr3_aa: CASSSRASGRGETQYF
cdr3_nt: TGTGCCAGCAGTTCCCGGGCTAGCGGGAGAGGGGAGACCCAGTACTTC

v_call: TRBV5-1
clone_size: NA
d_call: TRBD1
j_call: TRBJ2-7
cdr3_aa: CASSLSTGVEQYF
cdr3_nt: TGCGCCAGCAGCTTATCGACAGGGGTCGAGCAGTACTTC

v_call: TRBV27
clone_size: many
d_call: TRBD1
j_call: TRBJ1-2
cdr3_aa: CASGSLRTGGDYGYTF
cdr3_nt: TGTGCCAGCGGATCACTCCGGACAGGGGGCGACTATGGCTACACCTTC

v_call: TRBV3-1
clone_size: many
d_call: NA
j_call: TRBJ1-2
cdr3_aa: CASSPRGMAYGYTF
cdr3_nt: TGTGCCAGCAGCCCCCGTGGTATGGCCTATGGCTACACCTTC

v_call: TRBV5-4
clone_size: many
d_call: TRBD1
j_call: TRBJ2-5
cdr3_aa: CASSKQGVEETQYF
cdr3_nt: TGTGCCAGCAGCAAACAGGGGGTTGAGGAGACCCAGTACTTC